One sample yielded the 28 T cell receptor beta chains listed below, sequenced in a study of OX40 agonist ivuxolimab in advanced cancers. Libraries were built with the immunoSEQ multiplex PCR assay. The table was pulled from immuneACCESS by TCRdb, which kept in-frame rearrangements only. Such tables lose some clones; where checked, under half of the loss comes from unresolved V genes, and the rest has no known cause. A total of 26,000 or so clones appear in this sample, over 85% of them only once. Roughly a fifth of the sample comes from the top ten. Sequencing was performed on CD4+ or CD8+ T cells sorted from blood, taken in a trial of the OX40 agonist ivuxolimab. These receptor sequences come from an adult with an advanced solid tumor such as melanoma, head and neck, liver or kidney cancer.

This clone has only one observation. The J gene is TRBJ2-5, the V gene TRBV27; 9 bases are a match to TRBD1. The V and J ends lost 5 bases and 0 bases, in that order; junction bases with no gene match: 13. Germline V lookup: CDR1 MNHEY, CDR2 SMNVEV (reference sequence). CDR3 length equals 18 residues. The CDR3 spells CASSPWTGVTVNQETQYF. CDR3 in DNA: TGTGCCAGCAGTCCCTGGACAGGGGTCACAGTTAACCAAGAGACCCAGTACTTC.

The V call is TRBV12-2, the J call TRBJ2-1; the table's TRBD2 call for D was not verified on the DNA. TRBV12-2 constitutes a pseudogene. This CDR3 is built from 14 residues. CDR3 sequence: CASRFSGSYNEQFF. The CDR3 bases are TGTGCAAGTCGCTTTAGCGGGAGTTACAATGAGCAGTTCTTC.

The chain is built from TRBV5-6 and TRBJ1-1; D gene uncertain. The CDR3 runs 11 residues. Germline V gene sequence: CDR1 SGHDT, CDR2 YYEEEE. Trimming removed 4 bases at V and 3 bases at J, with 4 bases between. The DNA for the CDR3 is TGTGCCAGCAGCCGATACACTGAAGCTTTCTTT. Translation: CASSRYTEAFF.

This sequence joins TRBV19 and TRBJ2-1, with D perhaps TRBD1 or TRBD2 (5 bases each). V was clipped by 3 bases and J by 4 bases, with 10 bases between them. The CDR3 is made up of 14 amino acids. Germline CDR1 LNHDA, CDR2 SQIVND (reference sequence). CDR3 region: CASSIRDAYNEQFF. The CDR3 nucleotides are TGTGCCAGTAGTATCCGGGACGCTTACAATGAGCAGTTCTTC.

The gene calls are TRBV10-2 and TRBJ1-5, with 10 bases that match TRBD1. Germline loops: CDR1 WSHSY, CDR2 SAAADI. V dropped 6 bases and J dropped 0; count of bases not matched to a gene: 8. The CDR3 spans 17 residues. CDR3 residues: CASSAADRGSSNQPQHF. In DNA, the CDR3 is TGCGCCAGCAGCGCCGCGGACAGGGGGTCTAGCAATCAGCCCCAGCATTTT.

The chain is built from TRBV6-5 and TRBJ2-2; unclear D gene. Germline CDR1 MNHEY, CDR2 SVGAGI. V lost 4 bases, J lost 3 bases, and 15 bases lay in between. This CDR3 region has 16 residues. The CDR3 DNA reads TGTGCCAGCAGTTCCCTCTCCTCTGGCTACACCGGGGAGCTGTTTTTT. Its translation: CASSSLSSGYTGELFF.

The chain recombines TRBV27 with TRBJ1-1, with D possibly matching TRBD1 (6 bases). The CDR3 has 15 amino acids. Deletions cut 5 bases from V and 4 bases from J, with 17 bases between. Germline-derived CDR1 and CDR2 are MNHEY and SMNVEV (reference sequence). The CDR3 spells CASSLSLTGSTEAFF. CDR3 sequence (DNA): TGTGCCAGCAGTCTCTCCCTTACAGGGAGCACTGAAGCTTTCTTT.

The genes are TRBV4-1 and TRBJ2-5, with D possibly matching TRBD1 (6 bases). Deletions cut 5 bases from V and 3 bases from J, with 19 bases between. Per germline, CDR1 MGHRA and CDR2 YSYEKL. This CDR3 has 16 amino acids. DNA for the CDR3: TGCGCCAGCAGCATAGGAGGAACAGGGCGAAAAGAGACCCAGTACTTC. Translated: CASSIGGTGRKETQYF.

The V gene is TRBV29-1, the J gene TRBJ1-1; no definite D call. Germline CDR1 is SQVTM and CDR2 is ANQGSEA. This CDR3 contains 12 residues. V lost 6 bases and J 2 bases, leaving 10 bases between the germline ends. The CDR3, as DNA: TGCAGCGTACTCGGCGGAAACACTGAAGCTTTCTTT. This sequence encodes CSVLGGNTEAFF.

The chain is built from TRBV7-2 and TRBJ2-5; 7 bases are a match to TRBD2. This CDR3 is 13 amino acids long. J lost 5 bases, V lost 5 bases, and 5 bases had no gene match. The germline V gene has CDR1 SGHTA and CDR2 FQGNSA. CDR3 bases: TGTGCCAGCAGCACGGGCGGGAGCGAGACCCAGTACTTC. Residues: CASSTGGSETQYF.

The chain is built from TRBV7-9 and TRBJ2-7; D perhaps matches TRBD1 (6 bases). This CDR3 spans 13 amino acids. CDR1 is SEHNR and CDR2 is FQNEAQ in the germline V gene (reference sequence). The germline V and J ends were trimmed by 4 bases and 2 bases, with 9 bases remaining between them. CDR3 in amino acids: CASSSRDTYEQYF. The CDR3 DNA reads TGTGCCAGCAGCTCCAGGGACACCTACGAGCAGTACTTC. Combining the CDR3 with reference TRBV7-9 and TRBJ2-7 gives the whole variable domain DTGVSQNPRHKITKRGQNVTFRCDPISEHNRLYWYRQTLGQGPEFLTYFQNEAQLEKSRLLSDRFSAERPKGSFSTLEIQRTEQGDSAMYLCASSSRDTYEQYFGPGTRLTVT.

CDR3 bases: TGTGCCAGCAGCCCTAGCGGGTTGAGCACAGATACGCAGTATTTT. Protein: CASSPSGLSTDTQYF. This chain uses TRBV7-9 with TRBJ2-3, with 8 bases aligning to TRBD2. The CDR3 consists of 15 residues. Trimming removed 5 bases from V and 0 bases from J; junction bases left unmatched: 4. Germline CDR1 reads SEHNR; CDR2 reads FQNEAQ (reference sequence).

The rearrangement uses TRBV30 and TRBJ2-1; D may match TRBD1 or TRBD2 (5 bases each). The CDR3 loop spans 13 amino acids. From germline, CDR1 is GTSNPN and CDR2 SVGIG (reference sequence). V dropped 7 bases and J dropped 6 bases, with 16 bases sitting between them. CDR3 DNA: TGTGCCTTCGACCGAGGGGTTTCCAATGAGCAGTTCTTC. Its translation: CAFDRGVSNEQFF.

The DNA of the CDR3 is TGTGCCAGCAGCCAGGGGACAGGGGGCGAGCAGTACTTC. Amino acid sequence: CASSQGTGGEQYF. The genes are TRBV9 and TRBJ2-7; 11 bases map to TRBD1. Germline-derived CDR1 and CDR2 are SGDLS and YYNGEE. V was clipped by 4 bases and J by 6 bases; unmatched bases: 3. The CDR3 spans 13 residues.

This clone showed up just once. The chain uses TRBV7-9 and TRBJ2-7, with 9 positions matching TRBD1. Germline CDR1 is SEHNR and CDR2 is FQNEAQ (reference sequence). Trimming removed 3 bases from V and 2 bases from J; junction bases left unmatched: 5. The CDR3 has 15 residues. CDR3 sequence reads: CASSFPDRGTYEQYF. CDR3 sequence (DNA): TGTGCCAGCAGCTTTCCCGACAGGGGGACCTACGAGCAGTACTTC. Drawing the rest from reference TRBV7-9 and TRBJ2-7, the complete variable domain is DTGVSQNPRHKITKRGQNVTFRCDPISEHNRLYWYRQTLGQGPEFLTYFQNEAQLEKSRLLSDRFSAERPKGSFSTLEIQRTEQGDSAMYLCASSFPDRGTYEQYFGPGTRLTVT.

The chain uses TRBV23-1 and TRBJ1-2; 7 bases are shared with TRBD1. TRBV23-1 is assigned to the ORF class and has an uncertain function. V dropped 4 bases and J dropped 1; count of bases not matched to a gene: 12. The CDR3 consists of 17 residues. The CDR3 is CASSPGQDSNDNYGYTF. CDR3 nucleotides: TGCGCCAGCAGTCCTGGACAGGACTCGAATGATAACTATGGCTACACCTTC.

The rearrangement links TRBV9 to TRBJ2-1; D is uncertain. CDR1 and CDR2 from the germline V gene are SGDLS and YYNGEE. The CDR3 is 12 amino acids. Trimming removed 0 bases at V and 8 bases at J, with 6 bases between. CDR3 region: CASSVGVDEQFF. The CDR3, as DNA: TGTGCCAGCAGCGTAGGAGTTGATGAGCAGTTCTTC.

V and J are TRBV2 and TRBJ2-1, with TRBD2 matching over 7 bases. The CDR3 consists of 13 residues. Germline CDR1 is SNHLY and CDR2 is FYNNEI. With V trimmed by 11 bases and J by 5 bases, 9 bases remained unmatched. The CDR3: CALHREDHNEQFF. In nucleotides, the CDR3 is TGTGCCCTACACCGGGAGGATCACAATGAGCAGTTCTTC.

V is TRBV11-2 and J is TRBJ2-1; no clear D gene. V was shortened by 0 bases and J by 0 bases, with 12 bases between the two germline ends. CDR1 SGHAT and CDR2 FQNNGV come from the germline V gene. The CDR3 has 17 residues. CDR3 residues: CASSLDFPLSSYNEQFF. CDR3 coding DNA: TGTGCCAGCAGCTTAGATTTCCCGCTAAGCTCCTACAATGAGCAGTTCTTC.

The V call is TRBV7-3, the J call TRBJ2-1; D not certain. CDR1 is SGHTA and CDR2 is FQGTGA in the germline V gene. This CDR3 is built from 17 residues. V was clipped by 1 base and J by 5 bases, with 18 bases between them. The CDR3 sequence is CASSLMTPPQLNNEQFF. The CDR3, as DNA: TGTGCCAGCAGCTTAATGACTCCACCCCAACTAAACAATGAGCAGTTCTTC.

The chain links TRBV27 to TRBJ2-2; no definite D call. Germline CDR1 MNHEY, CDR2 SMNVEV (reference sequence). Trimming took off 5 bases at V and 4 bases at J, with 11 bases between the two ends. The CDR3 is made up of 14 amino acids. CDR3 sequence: CASSPKLGTGELFF. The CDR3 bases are TGTGCCAGCAGTCCAAAGTTGGGCACCGGGGAGCTGTTTTTT.

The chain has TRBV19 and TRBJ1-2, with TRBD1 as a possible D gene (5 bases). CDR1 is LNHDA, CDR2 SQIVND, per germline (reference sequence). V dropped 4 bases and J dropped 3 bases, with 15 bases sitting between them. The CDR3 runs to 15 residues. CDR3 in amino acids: CASSSEVGLDYGYTF. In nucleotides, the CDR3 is TGTGCCAGTAGTAGCGAGGTGGGACTAGACTATGGCTACACCTTC.

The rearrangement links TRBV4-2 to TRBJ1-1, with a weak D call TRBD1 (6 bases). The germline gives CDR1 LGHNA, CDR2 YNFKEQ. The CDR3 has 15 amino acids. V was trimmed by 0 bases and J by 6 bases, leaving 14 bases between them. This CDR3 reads CASSQETHPGAEAFF. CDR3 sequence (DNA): TGTGCCAGCAGCCAAGAAACACATCCAGGGGCTGAAGCTTTCTTT.

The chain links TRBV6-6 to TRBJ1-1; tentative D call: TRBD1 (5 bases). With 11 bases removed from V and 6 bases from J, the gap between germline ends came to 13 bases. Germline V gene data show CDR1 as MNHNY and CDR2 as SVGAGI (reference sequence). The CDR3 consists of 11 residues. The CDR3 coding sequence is TGTGCCGAGAGCGGGGGGGCTGAAGCTTTCTTT. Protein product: CAESGGAEAFF.

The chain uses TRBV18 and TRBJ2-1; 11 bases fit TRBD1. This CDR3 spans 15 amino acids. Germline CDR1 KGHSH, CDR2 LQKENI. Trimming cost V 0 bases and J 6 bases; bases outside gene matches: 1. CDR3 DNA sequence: TGTGCCAGCTCACCACCGGGACAGGGGGTCAATGAGCAGTTCTTC. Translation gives CASSPPGQGVNEQFF.

For the CDR3, the DNA is TGTGCCAGCAGCGGGGCTTCGGGACCTAACTATGGCTACACCTTC. It codes for CASSGASGPNYGYTF. The chain is built from TRBV5-4 and TRBJ1-2; the D gene is possibly TRBD1 (5 bases). The V end lost 4 bases, the J end lost 0 bases, and 13 bases lay between the germline ends. Germline CDR1 reads SGHNT; CDR2 reads YYREEE (reference sequence). The CDR3 is 15 amino acids.

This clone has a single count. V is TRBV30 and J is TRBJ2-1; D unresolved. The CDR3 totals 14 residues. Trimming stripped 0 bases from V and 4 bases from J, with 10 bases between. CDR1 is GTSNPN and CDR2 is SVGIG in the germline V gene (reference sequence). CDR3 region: CAWSVLYVYNEQFF. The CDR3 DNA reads TGTGCCTGGAGTGTACTATATGTATACAATGAGCAGTTCTTC.

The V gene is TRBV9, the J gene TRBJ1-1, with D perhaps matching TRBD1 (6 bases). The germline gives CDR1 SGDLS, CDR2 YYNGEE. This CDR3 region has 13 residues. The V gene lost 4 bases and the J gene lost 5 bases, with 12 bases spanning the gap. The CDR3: CASSTRGGTEAFF. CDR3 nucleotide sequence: TGTGCCAGCAGCACAAGAGGGGGGACTGAAGCTTTCTTT.